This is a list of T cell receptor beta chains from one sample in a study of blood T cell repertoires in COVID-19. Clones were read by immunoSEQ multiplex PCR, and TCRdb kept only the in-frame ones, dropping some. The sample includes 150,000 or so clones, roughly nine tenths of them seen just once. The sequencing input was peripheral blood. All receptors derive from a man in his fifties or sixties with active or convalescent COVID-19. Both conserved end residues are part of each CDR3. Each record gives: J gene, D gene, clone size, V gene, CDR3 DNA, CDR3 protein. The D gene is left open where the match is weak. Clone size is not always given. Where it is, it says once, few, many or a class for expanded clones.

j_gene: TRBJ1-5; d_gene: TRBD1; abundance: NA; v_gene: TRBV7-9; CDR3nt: TGTGCCAGCAGCCCGCGTATGGGGACAGGAGATCGGCCCCAGCATTTT; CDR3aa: CASSPRMGTGDRPQHF
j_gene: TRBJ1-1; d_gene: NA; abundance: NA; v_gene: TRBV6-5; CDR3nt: TGTGCCAGCAGCGCTATCCGGGACACTGAAGCTTTCTTT; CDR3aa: CASSAIRDTEAFF
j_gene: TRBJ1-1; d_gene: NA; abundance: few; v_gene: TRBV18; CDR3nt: TGTGCCAGCTCACCGGTAGACAGAATGAACACTGAAGCTTTCTTT; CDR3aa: CASSPVDRMNTEAFF
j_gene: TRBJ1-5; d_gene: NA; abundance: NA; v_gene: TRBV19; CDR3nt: TGTGCCAGTAGTGACGGTACACTAGGGAATCAGCCCCAGCATTTT; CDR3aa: CASSDGTLGNQPQHF
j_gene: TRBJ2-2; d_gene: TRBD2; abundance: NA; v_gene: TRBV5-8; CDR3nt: TGTGCCAGCAGTCGTAGCGGGAGGGAGTCCGGGGAGCTGTTTTTT; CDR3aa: CASSRSGRESGELFF
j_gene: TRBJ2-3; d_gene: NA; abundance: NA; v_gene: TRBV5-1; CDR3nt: TGCGCCAGCAGAACCGGGACTAGCACAGATACGCAGTATTTT; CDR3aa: CASRTGTSTDTQYF
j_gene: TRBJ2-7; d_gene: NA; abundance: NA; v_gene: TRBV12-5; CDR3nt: TGTGCTAGTGGTTTGGGTACAGACTACGAGCAGTACTTC; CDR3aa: CASGLGTDYEQYF
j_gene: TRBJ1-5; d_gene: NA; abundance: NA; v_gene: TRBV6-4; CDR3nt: TGTGCCAGCAGTGACTCGACAGATGAAGGTGGCCACAATCAGCCCCAGCATTTT; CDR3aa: CASSDSTDEGGHNQPQHF
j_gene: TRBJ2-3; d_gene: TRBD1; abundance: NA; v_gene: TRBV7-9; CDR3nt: TGTGCCAGCAGCTGGCCGGGACAGGGGACAGATACGCAGTATTTT; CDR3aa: CASSWPGQGTDTQYF
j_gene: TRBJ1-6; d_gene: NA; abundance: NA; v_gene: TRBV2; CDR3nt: TGTGCCAGCAGAATAAGCGGCCGGGAACCTAATTCACCCCTCCACTTT; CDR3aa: CASRISGREPNSPLHF
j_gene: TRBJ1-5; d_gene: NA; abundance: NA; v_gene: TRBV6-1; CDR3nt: TGTGCCAGCAGTGACAACGGAGGAGGCAATCAGCCCCAGCATTTT; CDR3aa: CASSDNGGGNQPQHF
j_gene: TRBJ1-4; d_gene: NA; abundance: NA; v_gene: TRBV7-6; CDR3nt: TGTGCCAGCAGCTTAGTAGCTTTGGCAGCTTTTAATGAAAAACTGTTTTTT; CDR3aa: CASSLVALAAFNEKLFF
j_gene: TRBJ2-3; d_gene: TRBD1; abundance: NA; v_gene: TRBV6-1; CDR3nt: TGTGCCAGCAGTGAAATGACAGGGCTCACAGATACGCAGTATTTT; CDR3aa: CASSEMTGLTDTQYF
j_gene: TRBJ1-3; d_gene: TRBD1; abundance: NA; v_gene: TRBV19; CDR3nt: TGTGCCAGTAGTATCGAGGGACAGGGAGTGGGAAACACCATATATTTT; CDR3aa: CASSIEGQGVGNTIYF
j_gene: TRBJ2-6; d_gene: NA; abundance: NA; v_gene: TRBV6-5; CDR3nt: TGTGCCAGCAGCATCACTTTTACTGGGGCCAACGTCCTGACTTTC; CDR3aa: CASSITFTGANVLTF
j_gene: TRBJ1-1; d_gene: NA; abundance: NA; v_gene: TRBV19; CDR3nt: TGTGCCAGTAGTATGTTGGGGGCGGGGAACACTGAAGCTTTCTTT; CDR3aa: CASSMLGAGNTEAFF
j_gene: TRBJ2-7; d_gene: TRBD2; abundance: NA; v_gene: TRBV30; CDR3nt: TGTGCCTGGAGTGTGACAGCGGGAGACGAGCAGTACTTC; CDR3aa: CAWSVTAGDEQYF
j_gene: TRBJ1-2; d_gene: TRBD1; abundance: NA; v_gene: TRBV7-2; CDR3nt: TGTGCCAGCAGCTTAGGACAGGGGGCGTATGGCTACACCTTC; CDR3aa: CASSLGQGAYGYTF
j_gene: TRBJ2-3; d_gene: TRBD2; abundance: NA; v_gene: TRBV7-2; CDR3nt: TGTGCCAGCAGCTGGACTAGCGGGGGGGGCACAGATACGCAGTATTTT; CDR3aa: CASSWTSGGGTDTQYF
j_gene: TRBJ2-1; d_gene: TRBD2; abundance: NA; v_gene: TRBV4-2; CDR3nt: TGTGCCAGCAGCCAAGAAGTGGGCGGACTAGCGCCTTACAATGAGCAGTTCTTC; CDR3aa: CASSQEVGGLAPYNEQFF
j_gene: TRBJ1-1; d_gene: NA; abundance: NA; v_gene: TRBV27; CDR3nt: TGTGCCAGCAGATCCCTCCAGGTGAACACTGAAGCTTTCTTT; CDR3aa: CASRSLQVNTEAFF
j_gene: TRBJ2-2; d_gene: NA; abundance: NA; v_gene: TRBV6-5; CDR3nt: TGTGCCAGCAGTTACAGTCGGACCGGGGAGCTGTTTTTT; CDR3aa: CASSYSRTGELFF
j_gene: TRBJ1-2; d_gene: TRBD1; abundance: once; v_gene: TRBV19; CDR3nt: TGTGCCAGTAGTATCCCGGACTTGACAGGGGGAAATGGCTACACCTTC; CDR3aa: CASSIPDLTGGNGYTF
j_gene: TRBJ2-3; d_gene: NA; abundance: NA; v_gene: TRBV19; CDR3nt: TGTGCCAGTACGACTGCAACTACCGCAGATACGCAGTATTTT; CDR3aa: CASTTATTADTQYF
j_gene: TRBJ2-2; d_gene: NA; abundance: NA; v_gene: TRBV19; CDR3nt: TGTGCCAGTAGCACCGCGAGGGGGATATCGCTCCTCACCGGGGAGCTGTTTTTT; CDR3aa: CASSTARGISLLTGELFF
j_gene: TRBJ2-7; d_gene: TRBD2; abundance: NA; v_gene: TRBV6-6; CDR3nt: TGTGCCAGCAGTTACGGACTAGCGCGTTACGAGCAGTACTTC; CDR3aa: CASSYGLARYEQYF
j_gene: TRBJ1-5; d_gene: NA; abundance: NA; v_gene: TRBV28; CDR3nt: TGTGCCAACTCCCGGACGGGGAAGCAAGCCCAGCATTTT; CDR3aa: CANSRTGKQAQHF
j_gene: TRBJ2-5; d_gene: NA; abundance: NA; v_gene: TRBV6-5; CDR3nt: TGTGCCAGCAGACGTACCCGAGGGTTTCAAGAGACCCAGTACTTC; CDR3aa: CASRRTRGFQETQYF
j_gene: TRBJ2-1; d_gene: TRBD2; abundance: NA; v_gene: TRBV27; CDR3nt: TGTGCCAGCAGTCTGCGGACTAGCGGGGGGATTTACAATGAGCAGTTCTTC; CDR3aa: CASSLRTSGGIYNEQFF
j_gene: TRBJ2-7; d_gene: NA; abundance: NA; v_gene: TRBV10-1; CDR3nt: TGCGCCAGCAGTGCCGGGAGCCCATTGGAGGAGCAGTACTTC; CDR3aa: CASSAGSPLEEQYF
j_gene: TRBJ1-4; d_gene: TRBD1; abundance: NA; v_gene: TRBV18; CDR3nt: TGTGCCAGCTCACGGGACAGGGATGAAAAACTGTTTTTT; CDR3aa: CASSRDRDEKLFF
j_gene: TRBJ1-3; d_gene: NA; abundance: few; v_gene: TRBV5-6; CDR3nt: TGTGCCAGCAGCGCACTCTCTGGAAACACCATATATTTT; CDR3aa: CASSALSGNTIYF
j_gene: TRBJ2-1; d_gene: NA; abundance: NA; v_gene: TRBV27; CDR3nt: TGTGCCAGCAGTTCGACAGCACGTCCGGCCAATGAGCAGTTCTTC; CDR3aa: CASSSTARPANEQFF
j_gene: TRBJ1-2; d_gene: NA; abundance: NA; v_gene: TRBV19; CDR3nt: TGTGCCAGTAGTATAGGCGGACAGCCGGGCGGTGGCTACACCTTC; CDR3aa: CASSIGGQPGGGYTF
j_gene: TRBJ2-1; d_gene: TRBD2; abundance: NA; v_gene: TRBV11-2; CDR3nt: TGTGCCAGCAGCCTAAGGACTAGCGGGACCTACAATGAGCAGTTCTTC; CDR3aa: CASSLRTSGTYNEQFF
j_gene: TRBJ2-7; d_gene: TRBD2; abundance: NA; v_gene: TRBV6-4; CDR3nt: TGTGCCAGCAGTGACCTCAGAAGTAGCGGGAGGGCCGACGAGCAGTACTTC; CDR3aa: CASSDLRSSGRADEQYF
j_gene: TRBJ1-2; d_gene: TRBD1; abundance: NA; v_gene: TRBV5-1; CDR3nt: TGCGCCAGCAGCCTAATGGACAGGGCTGGCGGCTACACCTTC; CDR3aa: CASSLMDRAGGYTF
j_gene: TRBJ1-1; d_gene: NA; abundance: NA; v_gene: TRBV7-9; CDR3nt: TGTGCCAGCAGCCTCGGAGGGCGGTATGAAGCTTTCTTT; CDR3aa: CASSLGGRYEAFF
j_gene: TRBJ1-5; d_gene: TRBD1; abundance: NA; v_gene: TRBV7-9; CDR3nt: TGTGCCAGCAGCACCGGGACAGGTAATCAGCCCCAGCATTTT; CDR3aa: CASSTGTGNQPQHF
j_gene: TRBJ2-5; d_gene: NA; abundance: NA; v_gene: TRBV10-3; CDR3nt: TGTGCCATCAGTGATAGCTTTCAAGAGACCCAGTACTTC; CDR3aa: CAISDSFQETQYF
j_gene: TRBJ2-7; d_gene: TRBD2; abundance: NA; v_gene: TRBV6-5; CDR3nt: TGTGCCAGCAGTCCCGGGACTAGTCTATCCGAGCAGTACTTC; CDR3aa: CASSPGTSLSEQYF
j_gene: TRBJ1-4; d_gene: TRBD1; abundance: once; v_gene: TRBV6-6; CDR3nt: TGTGCCAGCAGGAGGGACAGAAGTAATGAAAAACTGTTTTTT; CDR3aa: CASRRDRSNEKLFF
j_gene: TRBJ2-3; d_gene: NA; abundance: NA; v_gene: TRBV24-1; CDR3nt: TGTGCCACCAGTGATTTGCCCCCGAGGTTCACAGATACGCAGTATTTT; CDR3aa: CATSDLPPRFTDTQYF
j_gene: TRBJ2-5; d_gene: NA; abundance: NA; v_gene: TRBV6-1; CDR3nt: TGTGCCAGCAGTGAATCCCGCCGAGGGGGGGCCCGGGAGACCCAGTACTTC; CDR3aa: CASSESRRGGARETQYF
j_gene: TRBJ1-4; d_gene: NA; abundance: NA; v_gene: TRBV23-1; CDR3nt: TGCGCCAGCAGTCTCAAATGCGCCTCCGGGGGGGAAAAACTGTTTTTT; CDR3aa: CASSLKCASGGEKLFF
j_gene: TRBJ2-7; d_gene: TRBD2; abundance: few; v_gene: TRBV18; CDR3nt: TGTGCCAGCTCACCCGAAAGCGGGAGGGCCCAGGGCGAGCAGTACTTC; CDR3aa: CASSPESGRAQGEQYF
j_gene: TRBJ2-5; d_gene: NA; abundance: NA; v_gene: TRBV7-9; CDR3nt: TGTGCCAGCAGCCGACAGAGCCTCGGCGAGACCCAGTACTTC; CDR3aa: CASSRQSLGETQYF
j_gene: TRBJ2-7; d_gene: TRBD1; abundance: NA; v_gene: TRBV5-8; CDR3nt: TGTGCCACCAGTCCGGGACAGGGTTCCTACGAGCAGTACTTC; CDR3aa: CATSPGQGSYEQYF
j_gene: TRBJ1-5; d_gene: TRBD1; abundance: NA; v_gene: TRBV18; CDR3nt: TGTGCCAGCTCCGATGCCGCGACAGGGACGGGTCAGCCCCAGCATTTT; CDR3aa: CASSDAATGTGQPQHF
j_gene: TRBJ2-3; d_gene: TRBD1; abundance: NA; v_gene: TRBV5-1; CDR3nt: TGCGCCAGCAGCTCCACAGGGGGTACTAGCACAGATACGCAGTATTTT; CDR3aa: CASSSTGGTSTDTQYF
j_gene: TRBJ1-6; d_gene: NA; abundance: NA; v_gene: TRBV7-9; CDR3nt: TGTGCCAGCAGCCTACAGAGCTCCTATAATTCACCCCTCCACTTT; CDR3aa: CASSLQSSYNSPLHF
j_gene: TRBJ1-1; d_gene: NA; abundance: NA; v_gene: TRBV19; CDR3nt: TGTGCCAGTAGTTCCCAAGGGGGTGACCTTGGCACTGAAGCTTTCTTT; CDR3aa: CASSSQGGDLGTEAFF
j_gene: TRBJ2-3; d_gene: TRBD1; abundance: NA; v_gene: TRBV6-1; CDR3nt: TGTGCCAGCAGTGAGACCGGGACAGGGTCACCAGATACGCAGTATTTT; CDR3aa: CASSETGTGSPDTQYF
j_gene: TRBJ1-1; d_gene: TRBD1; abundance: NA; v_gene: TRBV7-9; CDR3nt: TGTGCCAGCAGCCCGCAGGGGGGACTGAACACTGAAGCTTTCTTT; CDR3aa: CASSPQGGLNTEAFF
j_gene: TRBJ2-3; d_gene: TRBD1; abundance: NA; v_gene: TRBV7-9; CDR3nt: TGTGCCAGCAGCTTCCGACAGGGGGCAAGCACAGATACGCAGTATTTT; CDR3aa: CASSFRQGASTDTQYF
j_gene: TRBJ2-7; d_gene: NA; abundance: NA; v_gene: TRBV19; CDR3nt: TGTGCCAGTAGTATAGTGGCGGGGCGGTACGAGCAGTACTTC; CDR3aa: CASSIVAGRYEQYF
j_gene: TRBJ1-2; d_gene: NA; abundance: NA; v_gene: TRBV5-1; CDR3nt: TGCGCCAGCAGCTTTGCTCAGGGAAACTATGGCTACACCTTC; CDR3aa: CASSFAQGNYGYTF
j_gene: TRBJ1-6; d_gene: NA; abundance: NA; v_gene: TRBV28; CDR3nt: TGTGCCAGCAGTTTATCGGAGAATAATTCACCCCTCCACTTT; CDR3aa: CASSLSENNSPLHF
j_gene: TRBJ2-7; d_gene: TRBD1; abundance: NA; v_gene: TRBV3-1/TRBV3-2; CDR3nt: TGTGCCAGCAGCCACGACAGGGGCTACGAGCAGTACTTC; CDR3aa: CASSHDRGYEQYF